This T cell receptor (beta chain) is from a study of blood T cells in healthy people across ages. Study-wide findings and caveats: The recorded TCR beta diversity per million T cells decreased in a roughly linear manner with age.

The use of a sample-barcoded 5' primer and a J-beta primer mix characterized a second PCR of roughly 6 to 11 cycles. Each cDNA molecule received a tag from a template-switch adaptor that had 12 random nucleotides. TCRdb ran MiXCR on the 5' RACE reads and lists one entry per CDR3 protein. Of about 940,000 distinct CDR3 sequences in the sample, roughly 50% are singletons; the top ten hold roughly 13%. Notes on this clonotype: Its antigen is not known.

The sequenced material came from blood. This sequence was found in a young man in good health.

The CDR3 region is CASSKTGQVNYGYTF. The CDR3 nucleotides read TGTGCCAGCAGCAAAACGGGACAGGTCAACTATGGCTACACCTTC. V usage is TRBV7-9 and J usage is TRBJ1-2, with TRBD1 identical over 8 bases. V shed 5 bases, J shed 2 bases, and the junction held 7 bases outside the gene matches. The CDR3 loop spans 15 amino acids. Germline V gene sequence: CDR1 SEHNR, CDR2 FQNEAQ (reference sequence). Supplemented by reference TRBV7-9 and TRBJ1-2, the full variable domain reads DTGVSQNPRHKITKRGQNVTFRCDPISEHNRLYWYRQTLGQGPEFLTYFQNEAQLEKSRLLSDRFSAERPKGSFSTLEIQRTEQGDSAMYLCASSKTGQVNYGYTFGSGTRLTVV.